The next 15 T cell receptor beta chains were all read from a single sample in a study of glioma-infiltrating T cells. Using RNA template, CDR3s of TCR alpha and beta were amplified with iRepertoire arm-PCR. TCRdb redid the calling of the multiplex PCR reads with MiXCR, one entry per CDR3 protein. The repertoire holds about 380,000 distinct CDR3 sequences, with roughly two fifths as singletons. The material sequenced was glioma tissue, nonneoplastic brain tissue, or PBMCs (not recorded which). The receptor source for this set is a human donor with low-grade glioma or glioblastoma, undergoing nonglioma brain surgery, or in good health (not recorded which).

The sample holds many counts of this clonotype. V is TRBV27 and J is TRBJ2-5; the match to TRBD2 covers 12 bases. Germline V gene data show CDR1 as MNHEY and CDR2 as SMNVEV (reference sequence). The CDR3 runs to 16 residues. J gave up 3 bases and V 5 bases, and 7 bases lay outside the gene matches. The CDR3 nucleotides are TGTGCCAGCAGTCCGCCCCGGACTAGCGGGGAAGAGACCCAGTACTTC. Protein: CASSPPRTSGEETQYF.

This clonotype appeared once. Possible read error: a much larger clone is one base away. The chain links TRBV6-1 to TRBJ2-7, with no clear D. The CDR3 consists of 14 residues. CDR1 is MNHNS and CDR2 is SASEGT in the germline V gene. The CDR3: CVSSEDPLNYEQYF. The CDR3 nucleotides read TGTGTCAGCAGTGAAGACCCGCTTAACTACGAGCAGTACTTC.

This sequence joins TRBV19 and TRBJ2-2, with 7 bases matching TRBD1. Germline-derived CDR1 and CDR2 are LNHDA and SQIVND (reference sequence). The CDR3 runs 15 residues. After removal of 7 bases from V and 1 base from J, the junction contained 6 bases not matched to a gene. The CDR3 region is CASTLYRGNTGELFF. The CDR3 nucleotides are TGTGCCAGTACCCTCTACAGGGGGAACACCGGGGAGCTGTTTTTT.

As for this clonotype: A read error may explain this, as a much larger clone is one base away. The chain couples TRBV20-1 to TRBJ1-1, with D unclear. This CDR3 contains 14 residues. Germline CDR1 is DFQATT and CDR2 is SNEGSKA (reference sequence). As DNA, the CDR3 is TGCAGTGCTGTAGAGAGAGTAATGAACATTGAAGCTTTCTTT. It translates to CSAVERVMNIEAFF.

A remark on this clonotype: Since a much larger clone is just one base distant, this may be a read error. The V and J genes are TRBV20-1 and TRBJ1-2, with no clear D. Germline assignment: CDR1 DFQATT and CDR2 SNEGSKA (reference sequence). V was pared by 2 bases and J by 9 bases, with 13 bases between. The length of the CDR3 is 12 residues. DNA of the CDR3: TGCAGTGCTAGAACAAGGTTAAGGTGCTACACCTTC. Amino acids: CSARTRLRCYTF.

Comment on this clonotype: This CDR3 is missing its conserved last phenylalanine or tryptophan, likely due to a read error. The chain combines TRBV5-4 with TRBJ2-1; D might be TRBD1 (5 bases). V was shortened by 4 bases and J by 4 bases, with 9 bases between the two germline ends. The germline gives CDR1 SGHNT, CDR2 YYREEE (reference sequence). The CDR3 spans 13 residues. CDR3 nucleotides: TGTGCCAGCAGCGTGGACACTTACAATGAGCAGTTCTCC. Its protein is CASSVDTYNEQFS.

The chain couples TRBV29-1 to TRBJ2-3; 10 nucleotides match TRBD2. From germline, CDR1 is SQVTM and CDR2 ANQGSEA. V was clipped by 6 bases and J by 1 base; unmatched bases: 1. The CDR3 runs to 13 residues. The CDR3 sequence: CSVLAGGTDTQYF. DNA of the CDR3: TGCAGCGTGCTAGCGGGAGGCACAGATACGCAGTATTTT.

The table lists this clonotype with many counts. V gene TRBV28 combines with J gene TRBJ2-3, with TRBD2 identical over 13 bases. After removal of 8 bases from V and 3 bases from J, the junction contained 2 bases not matched to a gene. This CDR3 region has 14 residues. CDR1 is MDHEN and CDR2 is SYDVKM in the germline V gene. The CDR3 coding sequence is TGTGCCAGCTGGACTAGCGGGAGAACAGATACGCAGTATTTT. As protein: CASWTSGRTDTQYF.

This clonotype was observed many times. J is TRBJ1-2 and V is TRBV11-2; D not certain. With 1 base removed from V and 10 bases from J, the gap between germline ends came to 10 bases. The CDR3 runs 12 residues. The germline CDR1 and CDR2 sequences are SGHAT and FQNNGV. The CDR3 DNA follows: TGTGCCAGCAGCTTAGGCAAGGGCGACTACACCTTC. Its protein is CASSLGKGDYTF.

Points on this clonotype: The missing conserved phenylalanine or tryptophan at the end of this CDR3 makes a read error likely. J is TRBJ2-7 and V is TRBV28; 7 nucleotides line up with TRBD1. CDR1 is MDHEN, CDR2 SYDVKM, per germline. The CDR3 extends over 16 amino acids. After removal of 3 bases from V and 3 bases from J, the junction contained 11 bases not matched to a gene. CDR3 in DNA: TGTGCCAGCAGTTTCCTTCTAGACAGGGTGCGCTACGAGCAGTACTTA. This translates into CASSFLLDRVRYEQYL.

In this sample, this clonotype turned up many times. The V and J genes are TRBV28 and TRBJ1-2; no clear D gene. The germline V and J ends were trimmed by 3 bases and 3 bases, with 11 bases remaining between them. Germline V gene data show CDR1 as MDHEN and CDR2 as SYDVKM. CDR3 length equals 14 residues. This chain's CDR3 is CASSFSAFDYGYTF. The CDR3 region has the DNA TGTGCCAGCAGTTTCTCGGCCTTTGACTATGGCTACACCTTC.

This clonotype appeared many times. This chain connects TRBV15 to TRBJ2-3; 9 bases fit TRBD2. The CDR3 covers 14 residues. Germline V CDR1 and CDR2: LNHNV, YYDKDF (reference sequence). V lost 3 bases, J lost 12 bases, and 10 bases stayed unmatched. The chain's CDR3 is CATSRAGTSSFQYF. In DNA form, the CDR3 reads TGTGCCACCAGCAGGGCCGGGACTAGCAGTTTTCAGTATTTT.

There are a few counts of this clonotype. The chain combines TRBV20-1 with TRBJ2-1; D gene ambiguous. The CDR3 is made up of 15 amino acids. The V and J ends lost 3 bases and 0 bases respectively, with 12 bases between them. The V gene's germline CDR1 is DFQATT and CDR2 SNEGSKA (reference sequence). The CDR3 DNA follows: TGCAGTGCTAGTCCCTCGACGAGCTCCTACAATGAGCAGTTCTTC. Amino acid sequence: CSASPSTSSYNEQFF.

In this sample, this clonotype turned up a few times. V gene TRBV20-1 combines with J gene TRBJ2-7; TRBD2 matches at 7 bases. Unmatched junction bases numbered 7, after V lost 3 bases and J lost 2 bases. The V gene's germline CDR1 is DFQATT and CDR2 SNEGSKA (reference sequence). The CDR3 runs to 14 residues. CDR3 amino acids: CSASVLSGTYEQYF. The CDR3 nucleotides are TGCAGTGCTAGTGTTCTGAGCGGGACCTACGAGCAGTACTTC.

Turning to this clonotype: This may arise from a read error, as a much more abundant clone is one base away. The chain employs TRBV28 and TRBJ1-5, with D unclear. Germline V lookup: CDR1 MDHEN, CDR2 SYDVKM. This CDR3 spans 16 amino acids. The CDR3 is CASSLQSGMGNKPQHF. For the CDR3, the DNA is TGTGCCAGCAGTTTGCAGAGCGGGATGGGCAATAAGCCCCAGCATTTT.